This T cell receptor beta chain was identified in a study of blood T cells in healthy people across ages. V shed 4 bases, J shed 8 bases, and the junction held 11 bases outside the gene matches. CDR1 is SGHRS and CDR2 is YFSETQ in the germline V gene. CDR3 length: 16 residues. Through a sample-barcoded 5' primer and a J-beta primer mix, a second PCR was run for roughly 6 to 11 cycles. Using its own MiXCR run on the 5' RACE reads, TCRdb lists one record per CDR3 protein. The sample includes about 1,000,000 distinct CDR3 sequences, 45% of them seen just once. The chain employs TRBV5-1 and TRBJ2-1; TRBD1 matches 11 bases. The TCR sequence derives from a woman aged 60 to 75 in good health. Sequencing input: blood. The CDR3 is CASSPVRTGGRDEQFF. The CDR3 DNA reads as TGCGCCAGCAGCCCTGTTAGGACAGGGGGCCGAGATGAGCAGTTCTTC. The full variable domain, with the rest looked up from reference TRBV5-1 and TRBJ2-1, is KAGVTQTPRYLIKTRGQQVTLSCSPISGHRSVSWYQQTPGQGLQFLFEYFSETQRNKGNFPGRFSGRQFSNSRSEMNVSTLELGDSALYLCASSPVRTGGRDEQFFGPGTRLTVL.